A single count supports the clone carrying this T cell receptor (beta chain). Its antigen is not identified. A universal primer site was added by template switching, and unique molecular identifiers were carried by the cDNA. TCRdb passed the 5' RACE reads through MiXCR, listing each CDR3 protein once. The table has approximately 530,000 distinct CDR3 sequences, approximately 20% seen once. The data were taken from a study of identical twins. Study-level points and caveats: Abundant cord blood beta clonotypes carried fewer insertions; memory repertoires showed none.

Per germline, CDR1 ENHRY and CDR2 SYGVKD. V was pared by 3 bases and J by 2 bases, with 1 base of the junction left unmatched. The CDR3 covers 14 residues. These data were also reused for a study on yellow fever vaccine responses in identical twins.

The chain couples TRBV10-3 to TRBJ2-7; 10 positions match TRBD2. The TCR was taken from a woman between 18 and 30 years old in good health. The specimen was CD4+ T cells sorted from blood. The CDR3 DNA follows: TGTGCCATCAGTGACCTAGCGGGGGCCTACGAGCAGTACTTC. Amino acids: CAISDLAGAYEQYF.